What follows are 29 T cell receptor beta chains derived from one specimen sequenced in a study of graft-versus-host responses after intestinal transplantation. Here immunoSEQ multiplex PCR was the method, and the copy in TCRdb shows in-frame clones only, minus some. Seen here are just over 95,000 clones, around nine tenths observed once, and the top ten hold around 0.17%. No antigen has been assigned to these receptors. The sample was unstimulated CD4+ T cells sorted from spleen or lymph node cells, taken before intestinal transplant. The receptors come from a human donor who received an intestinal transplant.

The CDR3 bases are TGTGCCAGCAGCAGCGCATTACGCTCTGGGGCCAACGTCCTGACTTTC. Translation: CASSSALRSGANVLTF. The rearrangement uses TRBV11-2 and TRBJ2-6; D ambiguous. V was cut by 5 bases and J by 0 bases, with 11 bases left in between. Per germline, CDR1 SGHAT and CDR2 FQNNGV. The CDR3 contains 16 residues.

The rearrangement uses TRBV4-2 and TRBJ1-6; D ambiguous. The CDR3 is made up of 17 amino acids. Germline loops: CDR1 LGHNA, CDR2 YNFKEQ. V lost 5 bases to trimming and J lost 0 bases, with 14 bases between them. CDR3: CASSYLGGSSYNSPLHF. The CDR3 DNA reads TGTGCCAGCAGCTACCTAGGAGGGAGCTCCTATAATTCACCCCTCCACTTT.

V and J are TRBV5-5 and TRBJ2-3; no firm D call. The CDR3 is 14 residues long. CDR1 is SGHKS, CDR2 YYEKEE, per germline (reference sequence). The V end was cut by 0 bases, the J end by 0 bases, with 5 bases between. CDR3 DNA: TGTGCCAGCAGCTTGGTGGCTAGCACAGATACGCAGTATTTT. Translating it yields CASSLVASTDTQYF.

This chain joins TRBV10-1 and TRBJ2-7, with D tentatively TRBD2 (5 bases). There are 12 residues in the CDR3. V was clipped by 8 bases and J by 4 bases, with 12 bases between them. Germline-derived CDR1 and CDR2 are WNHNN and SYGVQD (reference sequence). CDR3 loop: CASLTGKYEQYF. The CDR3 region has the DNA TGCGCCAGCCTCACGGGGAAATACGAGCAGTACTTC.

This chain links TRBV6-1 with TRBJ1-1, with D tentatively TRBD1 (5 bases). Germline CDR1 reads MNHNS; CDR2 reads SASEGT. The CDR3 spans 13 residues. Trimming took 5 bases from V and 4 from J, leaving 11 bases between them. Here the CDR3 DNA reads TGTGCCAGCAGTCTCAGGGAGGGCACTGAAGCTTTCTTT. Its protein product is CASSLREGTEAFF.

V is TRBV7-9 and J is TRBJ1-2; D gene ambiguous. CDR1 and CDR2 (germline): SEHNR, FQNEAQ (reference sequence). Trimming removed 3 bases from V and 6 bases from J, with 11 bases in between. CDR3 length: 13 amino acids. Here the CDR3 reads CASSFFSEHGYTF. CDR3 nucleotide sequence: TGTGCCAGCAGCTTCTTTTCAGAACATGGCTACACCTTC.

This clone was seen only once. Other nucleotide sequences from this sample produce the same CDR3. The CDR3, as DNA: TGTGCCAGCAGTTACTCGACTAGCGGGAGCACAGATACGCAGTATTTT. Protein: CASSYSTSGSTDTQYF. V usage is TRBV6-6 and J usage is TRBJ2-3; 10 nucleotides align to TRBD2. Unmatched junction bases numbered 0, after V lost 0 bases and J lost 0 bases. Germline values: CDR1 MNHNY, CDR2 SVGAGI (reference sequence). This CDR3 region has 16 residues.

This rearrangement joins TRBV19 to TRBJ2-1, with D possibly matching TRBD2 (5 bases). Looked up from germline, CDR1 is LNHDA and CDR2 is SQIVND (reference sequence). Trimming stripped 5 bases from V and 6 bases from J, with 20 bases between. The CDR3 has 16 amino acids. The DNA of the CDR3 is TGTGCCAGTAGTGCCCCGCTAGCCGTGGGCCCCAATGAGCAGTTCTTC. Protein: CASSAPLAVGPNEQFF.

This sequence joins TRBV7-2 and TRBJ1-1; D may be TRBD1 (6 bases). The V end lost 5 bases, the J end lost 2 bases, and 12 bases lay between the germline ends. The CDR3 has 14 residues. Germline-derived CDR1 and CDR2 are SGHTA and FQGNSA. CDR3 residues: CASSHGTPNTEAFF. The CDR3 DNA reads TGTGCCAGCAGCCACGGGACACCAAACACTGAAGCTTTCTTT.

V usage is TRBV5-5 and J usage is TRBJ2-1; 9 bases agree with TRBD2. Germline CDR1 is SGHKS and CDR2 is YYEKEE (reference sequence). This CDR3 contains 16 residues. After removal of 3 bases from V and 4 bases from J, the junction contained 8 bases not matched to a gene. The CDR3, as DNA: TGTGCCAGCAGCTCATCTAGCGGGATAGGGTACAATGAGCAGTTCTTC. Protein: CASSSSSGIGYNEQFF.

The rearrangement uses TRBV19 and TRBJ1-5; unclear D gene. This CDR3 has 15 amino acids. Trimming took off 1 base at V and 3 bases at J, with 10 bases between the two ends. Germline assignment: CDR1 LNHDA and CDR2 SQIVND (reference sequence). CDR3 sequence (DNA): TGTGCCAGTAGTATAGTGGCGGGATTCAATCAGCCCCAGCATTTT. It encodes CASSIVAGFNQPQHF.

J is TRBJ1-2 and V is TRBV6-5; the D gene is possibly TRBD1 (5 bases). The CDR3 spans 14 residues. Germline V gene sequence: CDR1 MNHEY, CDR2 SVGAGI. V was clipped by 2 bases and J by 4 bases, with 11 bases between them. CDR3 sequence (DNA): TGTGCCAGCAGTTACGTCCAGGGTCTCTATGGCTACACCTTC. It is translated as CASSYVQGLYGYTF.

The CDR3 sequence is CASSLRWGVFSPLHF. CDR3 nucleotides: TGTGCCAGCAGTTTAAGGTGGGGGGTCTTTTCACCCCTCCACTTT. This rearrangement joins TRBV27 to TRBJ1-6; D is possibly TRBD1 (5 bases). The CDR3 length is 15 residues. Germline lookup yields CDR1 MNHEY and CDR2 SMNVEV (reference sequence). Deletions cut 2 bases from V and 9 bases from J, with 14 bases between.

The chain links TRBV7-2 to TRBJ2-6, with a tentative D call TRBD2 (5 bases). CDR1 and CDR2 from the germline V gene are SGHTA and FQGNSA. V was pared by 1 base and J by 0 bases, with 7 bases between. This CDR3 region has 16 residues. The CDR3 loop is CASSLVGGSGANVLTF. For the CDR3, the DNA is TGTGCCAGCAGCTTAGTTGGAGGCTCTGGGGCCAACGTCCTGACTTTC.

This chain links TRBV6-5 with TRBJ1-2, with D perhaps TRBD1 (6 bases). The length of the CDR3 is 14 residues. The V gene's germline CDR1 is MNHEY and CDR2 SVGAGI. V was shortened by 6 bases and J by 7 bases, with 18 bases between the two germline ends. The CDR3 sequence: CASSSRTVYTGYTF. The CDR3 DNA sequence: TGTGCCAGCAGCTCGAGGACAGTATACACTGGCTACACCTTC.

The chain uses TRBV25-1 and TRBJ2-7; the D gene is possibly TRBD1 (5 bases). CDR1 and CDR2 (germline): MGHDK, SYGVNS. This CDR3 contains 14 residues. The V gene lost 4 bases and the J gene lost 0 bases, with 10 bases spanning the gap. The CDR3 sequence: CASSVSGFSYEQYF. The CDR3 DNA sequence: TGTGCCAGCAGTGTATCAGGGTTCTCCTACGAGCAGTACTTC.

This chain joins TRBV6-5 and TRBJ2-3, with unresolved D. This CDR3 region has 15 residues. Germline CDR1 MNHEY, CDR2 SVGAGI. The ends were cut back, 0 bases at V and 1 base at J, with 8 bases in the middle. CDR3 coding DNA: TGTGCCAGCAGTTACTCCTTTTTAGGCACAGATACGCAGTATTTT. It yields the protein CASSYSFLGTDTQYF.

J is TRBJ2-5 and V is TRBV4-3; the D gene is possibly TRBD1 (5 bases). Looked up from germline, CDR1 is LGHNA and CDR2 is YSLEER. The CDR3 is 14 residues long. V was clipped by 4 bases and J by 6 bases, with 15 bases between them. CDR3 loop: CASSRANWGQTQYF. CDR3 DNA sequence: TGCGCCAGCAGCCGCGCAAATTGGGGCCAGACCCAGTACTTC.

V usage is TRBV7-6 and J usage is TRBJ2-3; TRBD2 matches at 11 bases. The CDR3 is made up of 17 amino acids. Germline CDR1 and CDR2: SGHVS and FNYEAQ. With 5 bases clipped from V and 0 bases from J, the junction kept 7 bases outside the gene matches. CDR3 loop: CASSVGLAGSSTDTQYF. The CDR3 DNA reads TGTGCCAGCAGCGTAGGACTAGCGGGTAGTAGCACAGATACGCAGTATTTT.

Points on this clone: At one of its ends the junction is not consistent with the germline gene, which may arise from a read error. The CDR3 nucleotides read TGTGCCGGCAGTATGACAGGTACCAACTATGGCTACACCTTC. It translates to CAGSMTGTNYGYTF. The gene calls are TRBV6-6 and TRBJ1-2; a possible D gene is TRBD1 (6 bases). The CDR3 is made up of 14 amino acids. CDR1 and CDR2 (germline): MNHNY, SVGAGI (reference sequence).

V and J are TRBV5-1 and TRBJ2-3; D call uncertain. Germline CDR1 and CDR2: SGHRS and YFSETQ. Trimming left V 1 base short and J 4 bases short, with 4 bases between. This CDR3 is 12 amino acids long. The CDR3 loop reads CASSLLADTQYF. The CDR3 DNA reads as TGCGCCAGCAGCTTGTTAGCAGATACGCAGTATTTT. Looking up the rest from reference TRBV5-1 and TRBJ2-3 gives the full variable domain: KAGVTQTPRYLIKTRGQQVTLSCSPISGHRSVSWYQQTPGQGLQFLFEYFSETQRNKGNFPGRFSGRQFSNSRSEMNVSTLELGDSALYLCASSLLADTQYFGPGTRLTVL.

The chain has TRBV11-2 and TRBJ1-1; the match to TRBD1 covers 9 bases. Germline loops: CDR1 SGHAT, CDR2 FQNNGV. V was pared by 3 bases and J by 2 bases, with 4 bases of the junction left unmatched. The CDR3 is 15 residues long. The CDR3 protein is CASSFLGQGNTEAFF. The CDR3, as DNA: TGTGCCAGCAGCTTCCTGGGACAGGGAAACACTGAAGCTTTCTTT.

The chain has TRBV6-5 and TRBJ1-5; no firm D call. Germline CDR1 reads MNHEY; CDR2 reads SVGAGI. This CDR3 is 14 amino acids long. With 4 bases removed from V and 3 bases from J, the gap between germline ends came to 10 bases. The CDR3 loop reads CASSSGFFNQPQHF. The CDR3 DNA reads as TGTGCCAGCAGTTCGGGTTTCTTCAATCAGCCCCAGCATTTT.

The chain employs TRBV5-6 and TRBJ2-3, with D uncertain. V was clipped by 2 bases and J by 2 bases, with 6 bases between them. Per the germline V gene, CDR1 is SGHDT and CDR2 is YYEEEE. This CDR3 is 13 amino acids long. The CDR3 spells CASSFVVTDTQYF. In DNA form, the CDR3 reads TGTGCCAGCAGCTTCGTTGTCACAGATACGCAGTATTTT.

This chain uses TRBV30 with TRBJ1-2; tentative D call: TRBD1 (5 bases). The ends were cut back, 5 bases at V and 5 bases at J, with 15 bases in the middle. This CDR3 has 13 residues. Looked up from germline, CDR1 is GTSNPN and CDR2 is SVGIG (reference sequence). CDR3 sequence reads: CAWEMGGGYGYTF. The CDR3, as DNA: TGTGCCTGGGAGATGGGGGGAGGTTATGGCTACACCTTC.

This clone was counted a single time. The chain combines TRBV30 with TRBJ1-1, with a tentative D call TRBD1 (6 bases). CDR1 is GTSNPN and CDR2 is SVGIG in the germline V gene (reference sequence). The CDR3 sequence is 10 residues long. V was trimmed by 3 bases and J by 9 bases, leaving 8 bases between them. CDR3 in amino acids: CAWSTGKAFF. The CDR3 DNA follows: TGTGCCTGGAGCACAGGGAAAGCTTTCTTT.

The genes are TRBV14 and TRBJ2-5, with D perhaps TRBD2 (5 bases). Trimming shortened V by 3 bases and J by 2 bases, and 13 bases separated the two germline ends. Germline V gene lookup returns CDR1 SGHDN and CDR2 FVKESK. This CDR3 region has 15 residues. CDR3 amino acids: CASSQPGPGQETQYF. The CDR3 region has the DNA TGTGCCAGCAGCCAGCCAGGACCGGGGCAAGAGACCCAGTACTTC.

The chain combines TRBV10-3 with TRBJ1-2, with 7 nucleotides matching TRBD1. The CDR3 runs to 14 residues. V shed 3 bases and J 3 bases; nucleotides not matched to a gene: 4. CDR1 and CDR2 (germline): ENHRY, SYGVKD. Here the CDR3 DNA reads TGTGCCATCAGTGAAGGACAGGCCCACTATGGCTACACCTTC. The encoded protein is CAISEGQAHYGYTF.

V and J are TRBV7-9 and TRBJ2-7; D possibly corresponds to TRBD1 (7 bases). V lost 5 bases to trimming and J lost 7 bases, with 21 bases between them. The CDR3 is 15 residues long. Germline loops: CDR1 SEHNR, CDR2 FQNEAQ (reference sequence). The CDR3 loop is CASSQSGGGPREQYF. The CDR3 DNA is TGTGCCAGCAGCCAGAGCGGAGGGGGCCCTCGGGAGCAGTACTTC.